These T cell receptor beta chains were read from a single sample in a study of shared clonotypes between healthy human individuals. Profiling relied on immunoSEQ multiplex PCR, and the TCRdb table lists in-frame clones only, not all of them. This repertoire shows approximately 2,000,000 clones, about 90% found once; its top ten account for 0.37%. Sequenced input: naive CD4+ T cells from PBMCs. All receptors come from a man aged 18 to 30 in good health. Some clones in this sample may be carry-over from other donors' samples. Both conserved end residues are part of each CDR3. The order of the fields is J gene, V gene, D gene, CDR3 protein, CDR3 DNA. A D gene is named only where the DNA matches it firmly.

>TRBJ2-7|TRBV6-5|TRBD1
CASSPSGQGTYEQYF
TGTGCCAGCAGCCCCTCGGGACAGGGGACCTACGAGCAGTACTTC
>TRBJ1-2|TRBV4-1|-
CASSQDAGRGYGYTF
TGCGCCAGCAGCCAAGACGCAGGGAGAGGTTATGGCTACACCTTC
>TRBJ2-1|TRBV7-2|-
CASSLSSSYNEQFF
TGTGCCAGCAGCTTATCGTCCTCCTACAATGAGCAGTTCTTC
>TRBJ1-1|TRBV29-1|TRBD1
CSVQGPGGVGTEAFF
TGCAGCGTTCAAGGCCCAGGGGGCGTGGGCACTGAAGCTTTCTTT
>TRBJ2-3|TRBV10-3|-
CAISGTLRGSTDTQYF
TGTGCCATCAGCGGTACCTTGCGAGGTAGCACAGATACGCAGTATTTT
>TRBJ2-5|TRBV5-1|-
CASSLGSSGTQETQYF
TGCGCCAGCAGCTTGGGTTCTTCCGGGACACAAGAGACCCAGTACTTC
>TRBJ2-3|TRBV7-9|TRBD2
CASSSANLGGTDTQYF
TGTGCCAGCAGCTCAGCTAACCTGGGGGGGACAGATACGCAGTATTTT
>TRBJ1-2|TRBV18|-
CASSLGGHYGYTF
TGTGCCAGCTCACTGGGGGGTCACTATGGCTACACCTTC
>TRBJ2-6|TRBV30|-
CAWSQWSSGANVLTF
TGTGCCTGGAGTCAATGGAGCTCTGGGGCCAACGTCCTGACTTTC
>TRBJ2-2|TRBV5-4|TRBD1
CASSSGGTAGELFF
TGTGCCAGCAGCTCAGGGGGTACCGCCGGGGAGCTGTTTTTT
>TRBJ2-7|TRBV7-9|-
CASSLAGGTPGEQYF
TGTGCCAGCAGCTTAGCTGGGGGCACTCCGGGCGAGCAGTACTTC
>TRBJ2-7|TRBV9|TRBD2
CASSGLAGDYEQYF
TGTGCCAGCAGCGGACTAGCGGGGGACTACGAGCAGTACTTC
>TRBJ2-5|TRBV5-1|TRBD1
CASSLPRDSGETQYF
TGCGCCAGCAGCTTGCCCAGGGACAGTGGAGAGACCCAGTACTTC